The next 15 T cell receptor beta chains were all read from a single sample in a study of T-cell memory formation after mild COVID-19. TCRdb used MiXCR to reprocess the 5' RACE reads, holding one entry per CDR3 protein. The data show fewer than 700,000 distinct CDR3 sequences, with about 20% seen just once and about 8.7% held by the top ten. Sequencing was done on a sample of PBMCs or a T cell subset sorted from them (not recorded which). Receptors were obtained from an adult woman who had mild COVID-19 (a few samples of this study predate the infection). Cell type and time point are not known.

This chain uses TRBV27 with TRBJ1-1; D unclear. The CDR3 spans 13 residues. In germline, CDR1 is MNHEY, CDR2 SMNVEV (reference sequence). With 5 bases removed from V and 5 bases from J, the gap between germline ends came to 12 bases. The CDR3 nucleotides are TGTGCCAGCAGTGCCTCCCGAGGGACTGAAGCTTTCTTT. Translation gives CASSASRGTEAFF.

This clonotype occurred many times. The gene calls are TRBV7-2 and TRBJ2-1, with D unclear. CDR1 and CDR2 (germline): SGHTA, FQGNSA. V was shortened by 6 bases and J by 4 bases, with 19 bases between the two germline ends. CDR3 size: 16 residues. CDR3 sequence (DNA): TGTGCCAGCAGTTTCCAGAGCGAGAAGCCGTACAATGAGCAGTTCTTC. This codes for CASSFQSEKPYNEQFF.

V gene TRBV6-5 combines with J gene TRBJ2-3, with D possibly being TRBD2 (7 bases). Germline CDR1 is MNHEY and CDR2 is SVGAGI. Trimming removed 7 bases at V and 4 bases at J, with 18 bases between. CDR3 size: 15 residues. The CDR3 bases are TGTGCCAGCACCTTGGGGGGGGGCCGGGCAGATACGCAGTATTTT. Protein: CASTLGGGRADTQYF.

V and J are TRBV5-1 and TRBJ1-2, with TRBD1 matching over 7 bases. This CDR3 is 14 amino acids long. Germline CDR1 is SGHRS and CDR2 is YFSETQ. J gave up 8 bases and V 2 bases, and 9 bases lay outside the gene matches. The CDR3 DNA reads as TGCGCCAGCAGCTTCTCCACAGGGGACAACGGCTACACCTTC. It codes for CASSFSTGDNGYTF.

This clonotype was recorded a few times. This chain links TRBV5-4 with TRBJ1-2; weak D call: TRBD1 (5 bases). The CDR3 is made up of 14 amino acids. Germline CDR1 is SGHNT and CDR2 is YYREEE (reference sequence). Trimming removed 0 bases from V and 6 bases from J, with 12 bases in between. CDR3 region: CASSLVGVSDGYTF. CDR3 sequence (DNA): TGTGCCAGCAGCTTGGTGGGGGTTAGCGATGGCTACACCTTC.

Here the CDR3 DNA reads TGTGCCAGCAGTTGCAGAAGACTAGCGGGAGGAGCAGATACGCAGTATTTT. Its protein product is CASSCRRLAGGADTQYF. This chain connects TRBV7-9 to TRBJ2-3, with 13 nucleotides matching TRBD2. Germline CDR1 and CDR2: SEHNR and FQNEAQ (reference sequence). Unmatched junction bases numbered 10, after V lost 6 bases and J lost 4 bases. The CDR3 is made up of 17 amino acids.

This clonotype was seen a handful of times. The V gene is TRBV20-1, the J gene TRBJ2-3, with D perhaps TRBD2 (6 bases). The CDR3 is made up of 15 amino acids. Germline CDR1 DFQATT, CDR2 SNEGSKA (reference sequence). The ends were cut back, 0 bases at V and 2 bases at J, with 12 bases in the middle. The CDR3 nucleotides read TGCAGTGCTAGAGATCGGCGGGGAGACACAGATACGCAGTATTTT. It codes for CSARDRRGDTDTQYF.

This clonotype was counted only a few times. This chain joins TRBV7-8 and TRBJ1-5, with D unclear. Trimming removed 9 bases at V and 8 bases at J, with 14 bases between. Germline CDR1 reads SGHVS; CDR2 reads FQNEAQ. The CDR3 has 12 residues. The CDR3 region is CARRVGYKPQHF. The DNA of the CDR3 is TGTGCCAGGCGAGTTGGGTACAAGCCCCAGCATTTT.

This clonotype appeared a few times. The genes are TRBV24-1 and TRBJ2-3; TRBD2 might be the D (5 bases). Trimming pared 1 base from V and 4 bases from J, leaving 17 bases between. Germline CDR1 and CDR2: KGHDR and SFDVKD. The CDR3 has 17 amino acids. The CDR3 region is CATSDFKEASGADTQYF. CDR3 nucleotide sequence: TGTGCCACCAGTGATTTCAAGGAGGCGAGCGGAGCAGATACGCAGTATTTT.

This clonotype showed up just a few times. The chain employs TRBV5-1 and TRBJ2-7, with 10 bases matching TRBD2. The germline V gene encodes CDR1 SGHRS and CDR2 YFSETQ. V shed 4 bases and J 2 bases; nucleotides not matched to a gene: 9. The CDR3 contains 16 residues. The CDR3 is CASSPLSGRLTYEQYF. CDR3 bases: TGCGCCAGCAGCCCCCTTAGCGGGAGGCTGACCTACGAGCAGTACTTC. The full variable domain, rest sourced from reference TRBV5-1 and TRBJ2-7, is KAGVTQTPRYLIKTRGQQVTLSCSPISGHRSVSWYQQTPGQGLQFLFEYFSETQRNKGNFPGRFSGRQFSNSRSEMNVSTLELGDSALYLCASSPLSGRLTYEQYFGPGTRLTVT.

This clonotype was counted only a few times. The rearrangement links TRBV5-1 to TRBJ1-1; D possibly corresponds to TRBD1 (6 bases). This CDR3 is 16 amino acids long. Trimming removed 5 bases at V and 1 base at J, with 18 bases between. Germline V gene lookup returns CDR1 SGHRS and CDR2 YFSETQ. CDR3 sequence: CASSSSLGGPNTEAFF. In DNA form, the CDR3 reads TGCGCCAGCAGTAGCTCCTTGGGGGGCCCGAACACTGAAGCTTTCTTT.

J is TRBJ2-1 and V is TRBV20-1; D remains ambiguous. The CDR3 covers 15 residues. V gave up 6 bases and J gave up 0 bases, with 15 bases separating them. Germline assignment: CDR1 DFQATT and CDR2 SNEGSKA (reference sequence). The CDR3 region has the DNA TGCAGTGCCACAGACTCCCTGAGCTCCTACAATGAGCAGTTCTTC. Amino acids: CSATDSLSSYNEQFF.

The gene calls are TRBV2 and TRBJ2-7, with 7 nucleotides matching TRBD1. CDR3 length: 14 amino acids. The V and J ends lost 3 bases and 0 bases, in that order; junction bases with no gene match: 2. The germline V gene encodes CDR1 SNHLY and CDR2 FYNNEI. The CDR3 DNA follows: TGTGCCAGCAGTGATGGACAGGTCTCCTACGAGCAGTACTTC. Translation gives CASSDGQVSYEQYF.

The V gene is TRBV7-3, the J gene TRBJ2-3; D not certain. Germline V CDR1 and CDR2: SGHTA, FQGTGA. This CDR3 has 12 residues. The V gene lost 5 bases and the J gene lost 0 bases, with 3 bases spanning the gap. The CDR3 loop is CASSDSTDTQYF. The CDR3 DNA reads as TGTGCCAGCAGCGACAGCACAGATACGCAGTATTTT.

This clonotype turned up a few times. The rearrangement links TRBV4-1 to TRBJ2-3; D is unresolved. The CDR3 covers 16 residues. Deletions cut 5 bases from V and 1 base from J, with 16 bases between. In germline, CDR1 is MGHRA, CDR2 YSYEKL. CDR3 sequence: CASSFRPAPGTDTQYF. The CDR3 DNA sequence: TGCGCCAGCAGCTTCCGACCCGCTCCGGGCACAGATACGCAGTATTTT.